The sequence of this T cell receptor beta chain was determined in a study of beta chain features in type 1 diabetes. Study-level points and caveats: Significant though moderate, a shortening of TCRB CDR3s appeared in all four CD4+ subsets of Type 1 diabetes patients. Because the template was cDNA, high-expressing cells might be over-represented.

Trimming took off 5 bases at V and 0 bases at J, with 14 bases between the two ends. The CDR3 covers 15 residues. Germline CDR1 is LNHDA and CDR2 is SQIVND (reference sequence). The authors reverse transcribed all of the isolated RNA, so sequencing captured expressed TCRB transcripts. Produced via immunoSEQ multiplex PCR; TCRdb's table is partial and in-frame only. The sample records about 110,000 clones, 30% to 40% being singletons. As concerns this clone: The target antigen is unknown.

The sample was stem cell memory CD4+ T cells from blood. This sequence originates from a woman under 30 in good health. The rearrangement links TRBV19 to TRBJ2-7; D is perhaps TRBD1 (5 bases). The CDR3 here is CASSSDIFISYEQYF. CDR3 DNA sequence: TGTGCCAGTAGTTCGGACATATTCATCTCCTACGAGCAGTACTTC. The full variable domain, rest sourced from reference TRBV19 and TRBJ2-7, is DGGITQSPKYLFRKEGQNVTLSCEQNLNHDAMYWYRQDPGQGLRLIYYSQIVNDFQKGDIAEGYSVSREKKESFPLTVTSAQKNPTAFYLCASSSDIFISYEQYFGPGTRLTVT.